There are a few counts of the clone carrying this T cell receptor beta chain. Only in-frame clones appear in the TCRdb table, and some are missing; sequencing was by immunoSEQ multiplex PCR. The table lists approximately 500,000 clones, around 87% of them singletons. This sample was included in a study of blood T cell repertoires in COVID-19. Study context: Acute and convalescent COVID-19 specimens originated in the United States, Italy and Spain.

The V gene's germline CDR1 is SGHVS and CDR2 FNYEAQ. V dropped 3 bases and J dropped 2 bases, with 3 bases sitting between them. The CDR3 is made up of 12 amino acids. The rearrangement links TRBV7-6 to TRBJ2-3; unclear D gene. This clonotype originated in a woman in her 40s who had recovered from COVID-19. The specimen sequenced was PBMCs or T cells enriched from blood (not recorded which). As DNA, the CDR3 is TGTGCCAGCAGCTTCAACACAGATACGCAGTATTTT. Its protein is CASSFNTDTQYF.